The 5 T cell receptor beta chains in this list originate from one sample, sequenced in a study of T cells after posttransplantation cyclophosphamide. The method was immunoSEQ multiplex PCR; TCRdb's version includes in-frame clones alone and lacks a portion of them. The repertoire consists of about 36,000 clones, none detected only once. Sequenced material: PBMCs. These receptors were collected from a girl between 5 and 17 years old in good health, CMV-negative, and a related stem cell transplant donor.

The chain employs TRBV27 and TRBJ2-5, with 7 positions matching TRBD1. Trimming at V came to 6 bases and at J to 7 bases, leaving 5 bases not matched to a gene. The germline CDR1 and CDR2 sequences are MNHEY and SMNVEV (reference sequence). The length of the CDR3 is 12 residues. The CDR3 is CASRDRVATQYF. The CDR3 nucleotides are TGTGCCAGCAGAGACAGGGTGGCGACCCAGTACTTC.

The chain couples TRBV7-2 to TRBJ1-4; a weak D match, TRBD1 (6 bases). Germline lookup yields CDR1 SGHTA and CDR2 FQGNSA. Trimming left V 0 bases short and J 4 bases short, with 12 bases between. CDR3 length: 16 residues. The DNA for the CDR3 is TGTGCCAGCAGCTTAGCCTGGACAGCGATTAATGAAAAACTGTTTTTT. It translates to CASSLAWTAINEKLFF.

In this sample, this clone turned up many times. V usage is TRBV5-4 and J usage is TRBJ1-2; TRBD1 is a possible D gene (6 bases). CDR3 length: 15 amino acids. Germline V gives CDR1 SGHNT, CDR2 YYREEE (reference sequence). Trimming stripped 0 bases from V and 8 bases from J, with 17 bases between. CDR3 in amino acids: CASSLAIGQGLGYTF. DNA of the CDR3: TGTGCCAGCAGCTTGGCCATAGGGCAGGGGTTAGGCTACACCTTC.

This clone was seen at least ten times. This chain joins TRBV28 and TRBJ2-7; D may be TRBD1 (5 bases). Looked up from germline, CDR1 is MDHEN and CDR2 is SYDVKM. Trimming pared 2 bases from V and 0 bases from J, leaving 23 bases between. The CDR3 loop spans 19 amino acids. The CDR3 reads CASSLALTLTAPLSYEQYF. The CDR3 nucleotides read TGTGCCAGCAGTTTAGCTCTCACTTTGACAGCCCCCCTCTCCTACGAGCAGTACTTC.

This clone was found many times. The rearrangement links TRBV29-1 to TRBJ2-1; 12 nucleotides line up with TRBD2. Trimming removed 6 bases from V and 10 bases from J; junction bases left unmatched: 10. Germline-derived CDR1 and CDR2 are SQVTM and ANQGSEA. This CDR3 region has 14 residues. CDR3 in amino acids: CSVSVPSGGDEQFF. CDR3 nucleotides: TGCAGCGTCTCGGTACCTAGCGGGGGGGACGAGCAGTTCTTC.